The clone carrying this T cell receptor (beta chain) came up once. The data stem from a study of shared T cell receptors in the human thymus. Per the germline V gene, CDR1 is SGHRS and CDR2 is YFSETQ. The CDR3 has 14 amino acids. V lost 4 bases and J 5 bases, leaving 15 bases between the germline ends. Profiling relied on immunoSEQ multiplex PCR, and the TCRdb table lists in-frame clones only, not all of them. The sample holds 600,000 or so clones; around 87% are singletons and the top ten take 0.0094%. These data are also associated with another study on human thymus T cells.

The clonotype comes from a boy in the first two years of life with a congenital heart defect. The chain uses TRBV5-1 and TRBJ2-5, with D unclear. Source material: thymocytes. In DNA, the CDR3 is TGCGCCAGCAGCCCAACAAGGAGCTGGGAGACCCAGTACTTC. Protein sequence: CASSPTRSWETQYF.